Below, 22 T cell receptor beta chains from the same sample are listed, as sequenced in a study of blood T cell repertoires in COVID-19. Assay: immunoSEQ multiplex PCR; the TCRdb copy retains only in-frame clones and omits some. The table includes 80,000 to 95,000 clones, approximately 81% detected once. Sequencing input: peripheral blood. These receptors came from an elderly man with active or convalescent COVID-19.

This clone has a single count. The V and J genes are TRBV21-1 and TRBJ1-6. TRBV21-1 is described as a pseudogene. The CDR3 length is 16 residues. This chain's CDR3 is CASSTPGDSYNSPLHF. The CDR3, as DNA: TGTGCCAGCAGCACCCCGGGGGACTCCTATAATTCACCCCTCCACTTT.

The J gene is TRBJ1-3, the V gene TRBV13, with TRBD1 identical over 7 bases. V trimming: 5 bases; J trimming: 3 bases; junction bases outside the gene matches: 16. Germline values: CDR1 PRHDT, CDR2 FYEKMQ (reference sequence). The CDR3 length is 18 residues. This chain's CDR3 is CASSRTVTGTLFGNTIYF. In DNA, the CDR3 is TGTGCCAGCAGCCGAACCGTGACAGGGACCCTCTTTGGAAACACCATATATTTT. Looking up the rest from reference TRBV13 and TRBJ1-3 gives the full variable domain: AAGVIQSPRHLIKEKRETATLKCYPIPRHDTVYWYQQGPGQDPQFLISFYEKMQSDKGSIPDRFSAQQFSDYHSELNMSSLELGDSALYFCASSRTVTGTLFGNTIYFGEGSWLTVV.

This chain links TRBV9 with TRBJ2-3, with D tentatively TRBD2 (6 bases). The CDR3 covers 17 residues. V dropped 0 bases and J dropped 2 bases, with 16 bases sitting between them. Germline CDR1 SGDLS, CDR2 YYNGEE. The CDR3 nucleotides are TGTGCCAGCAGCGTAGCTGGGGGGAGGACCACCACAGATACGCAGTATTTT. As protein: CASSVAGGRTTTDTQYF. Based on the CDR3 plus reference TRBV9 and TRBJ2-3, the full variable domain is DSGVTQTPKHLITATGQRVTLRCSPRSGDLSVYWYQQSLDQGLQFLIQYYNGEERAKGNILERFSAQQFPDLHSELNLSSLELGDSALYFCASSVAGGRTTTDTQYFGPGTRLTVL.

The genes are TRBV25-1 and TRBJ2-5; D might be TRBD1 (6 bases). CDR3 length equals 14 residues. V lost 7 bases and J lost 2, with 14 bases in between. Looked up from germline, CDR1 is MGHDK and CDR2 is SYGVNS. The DNA for the CDR3 is TGTGCCAGCAAGAAGGCAGGGGATCAAGAGACCCAGTACTTC. Translation gives CASKKAGDQETQYF.

This clone was seen a single time. J is TRBJ2-3 and V is TRBV6-1, with D perhaps TRBD1 (5 bases). The V end was cut by 2 bases, the J end by 6 bases, with 12 bases between. The CDR3 loop spans 14 amino acids. Germline CDR1 and CDR2: MNHNS and SASEGT. The CDR3 loop is CASSEPRVTDTQYF. The DNA for the CDR3 is TGTGCCAGCAGTGAACCCAGGGTGACGGATACGCAGTATTTT.

The chain has TRBV2 and TRBJ2-7, with 9 nucleotides matching TRBD1. V shed 5 bases and J 6 bases; nucleotides not matched to a gene: 5. Germline V CDR1 and CDR2: SNHLY, FYNNEI. This CDR3 is 13 amino acids long. The CDR3 is CASSLGQGGEQYF. The DNA for the CDR3 is TGTGCCAGCAGTTTGGGACAGGGAGGCGAGCAGTACTTC.

The V call is TRBV15, the J call TRBJ2-3; 15 bases fit TRBD2. This CDR3 is built from 16 residues. With V trimmed by 3 bases and J by 6 bases, 4 bases remained unmatched. The germline V gene has CDR1 LNHNV and CDR2 YYDKDF (reference sequence). The CDR3: CATSSRTSGGADTQYF. CDR3 nucleotides: TGTGCCACCAGCAGCAGGACTAGCGGGGGGGCTGATACGCAGTATTTT.

V is TRBV5-1 and J is TRBJ1-4; 7 bases align to TRBD1. Trimming cost V 0 bases and J 7 bases; bases outside gene matches: 9. This CDR3 spans 16 amino acids. Germline V gene lookup returns CDR1 SGHRS and CDR2 YFSETQ. This chain's CDR3 is CASSLAPGGRSEKLFF. CDR3 nucleotide sequence: TGCGCCAGCAGCTTGGCCCCAGGGGGGCGGAGTGAAAAACTGTTTTTT.

This chain uses TRBV27 with TRBJ2-7; 11 bases are a match to TRBD2. This CDR3 comprises 18 residues. Looked up from germline, CDR1 is MNHEY and CDR2 is SMNVEV (reference sequence). V lost 5 bases, J lost 5 bases, and 17 bases stayed unmatched. CDR3 DNA: TGTGCCAGCAGTCCCCTCCACTCTACTAGCGGGGGCCTCCACGAGCAGTACTTC. Translated, it gives CASSPLHSTSGGLHEQYF.

This clone was observed once. The J gene is TRBJ2-6, the V gene TRBV11-3; TRBD1 aligns across 10 bases. This CDR3 spans 17 amino acids. Germline V gives CDR1 SGHNT, CDR2 YENEEA. V trimming: 5 bases; J trimming: 0 bases; junction bases outside the gene matches: 4. The CDR3 protein is CASSPGTGVSGANVLTF. DNA of the CDR3: TGTGCCAGCAGCCCCGGGACAGGGGTCTCTGGGGCCAACGTCCTGACTTTC.

V is TRBV27 and J is TRBJ2-7, with D perhaps TRBD2 (7 bases). The CDR3 has 14 amino acids. V lost 3 bases and J lost 2, with 11 bases in between. Germline-derived CDR1 and CDR2 are MNHEY and SMNVEV (reference sequence). CDR3 sequence (DNA): TGTGCCAGCAGTTTGAGGGGGGGCCCCTACGAGCAGTACTTC. Amino acid sequence: CASSLRGGPYEQYF.

The sample holds one count of this clone. J is TRBJ1-2 and V is TRBV9; D gene unclear. The CDR3 runs to 14 residues. The V gene lost 0 bases and the J gene lost 2 bases, with 8 bases spanning the gap. Germline CDR1 and CDR2: SGDLS and YYNGEE. The CDR3 DNA sequence: TGTGCCAGCAGCGTAGCCGCGGGGAACTATGGCTACACCTTC. Amino acid sequence: CASSVAAGNYGYTF.

V and J are TRBV5-1 and TRBJ2-2; TRBD1 agrees at 10 bases. V lost 4 bases and J lost 0; bases outside the gene matches: 6. The germline gives CDR1 SGHRS, CDR2 YFSETQ. The CDR3 extends over 17 amino acids. CDR3 DNA: TGCGCCAGCAGCCCACGAGGGACAGGGGCGAACACCGGGGAGCTGTTTTTT. It specifies CASSPRGTGANTGELFF.

The chain uses TRBV11-1 and TRBJ1-5, with 11 bases aligning to TRBD1. The V gene end was trimmed by 5 bases and the J gene end by 9 bases; junction bases not matched to a gene: 6. The CDR3 runs to 14 residues. Per germline, CDR1 SGHAT and CDR2 FQDESV (reference sequence). The CDR3 loop reads CASSPGTGGWPQHF. The CDR3 bases are TGTGCCAGCAGCCCCGGGACAGGGGGGTGGCCCCAGCATTTT.

The rearrangement joins TRBV13 to TRBJ2-1, with a tentative D call TRBD1 (6 bases). Germline V CDR1 and CDR2: PRHDT, FYEKMQ (reference sequence). The CDR3 covers 12 residues. Trimming left V 5 bases short and J 9 bases short, with 11 bases between. The CDR3 nucleotides read TGTGCCAGCAGCCCCGGGACACTTGAGCAGTTCTTC. Translation gives CASSPGTLEQFF.

CDR3 DNA: TGTGCCAGCAGTGCGACAGGGGTCCTCTATGGCTACACCTTC. It yields the protein CASSATGVLYGYTF. V gene TRBV25-1 combines with J gene TRBJ1-2, with 8 bases aligning to TRBD1. With V trimmed by 4 bases and J by 4 bases, 5 bases remained unmatched. The CDR3 sequence is 14 residues long. Germline values: CDR1 MGHDK, CDR2 SYGVNS.

V gene TRBV28 combines with J gene TRBJ2-5; 11 positions match TRBD2. CDR3 length equals 15 residues. Germline V gives CDR1 MDHEN, CDR2 SYDVKM. With 4 bases clipped from V and 4 bases from J, the junction kept 5 bases outside the gene matches. The CDR3: CASSSLAGGSETQYF. The CDR3, as DNA: TGTGCCAGCAGTTCGTTAGCGGGGGGGTCAGAGACCCAGTACTTC.

In this sample, this clone turned up once. CDR3 nucleotides: TGTGCCAGCAGTCCCAGATCCACTAGTATCAATGAGCAGTTCTTC. This encodes CASSPRSTSINEQFF. J is TRBJ2-1 and V is TRBV27, with a tentative D call TRBD2 (5 bases). The CDR3 covers 15 residues. Germline loops: CDR1 MNHEY, CDR2 SMNVEV (reference sequence). The V gene lost 5 bases and the J gene lost 6 bases, with 17 bases spanning the gap.

The chain is built from TRBV19 and TRBJ2-4; 14 bases line up with TRBD2. Germline lookup yields CDR1 LNHDA and CDR2 SQIVND (reference sequence). V lost 7 bases and J lost 2; bases outside the gene matches: 7. The CDR3 is made up of 17 amino acids. CDR3 DNA sequence: TGTGCCAGTACGACTAGCGGGGGGGCAGGATCCAAAAACATTCAGTACTTC. Translating gives CASTTSGGAGSKNIQYF.

The chain carries TRBV2 and TRBJ2-3; 8 bases line up with TRBD2. CDR1 and CDR2 from the germline V gene are SNHLY and FYNNEI. Trimming took 6 bases from V and 11 from J; bases not matched to a gene: 10. The CDR3 is 13 residues long. The CDR3 DNA reads TGTGCCAGCAGACTAGCGGAGTCGTTTATGCAGTATTTT. Protein sequence: CASRLAESFMQYF.

This clone came up a few times. The rearrangement links TRBV19 to TRBJ2-1, with D maybe TRBD2 (6 bases). V shed 3 bases and J shed 1 base, with 10 bases lying between them. In germline, CDR1 is LNHDA, CDR2 SQIVND (reference sequence). The CDR3 extends over 15 amino acids. The CDR3 region has the DNA TGTGCCAGTAGTATCACTAGCCTATCCTACAATGAGCAGTTCTTC. Translation gives CASSITSLSYNEQFF.

This chain uses TRBV3-1 (or the pseudogene TRBV3-2) with TRBJ2-1; TRBD2 agrees at 7 bases. The V gene end was trimmed by 1 base and the J gene end by 3 bases; junction bases not matched to a gene: 9. Germline V gene data show CDR1 as LGHDT and CDR2 as YNNKEL (reference sequence). CDR3 length: 17 amino acids. DNA for the CDR3: TGTGCCAGCAGCCAAGTCCAGCCGGCTAGCGGCTACAATGAGCAGTTCTTC. It encodes CASSQVQPASGYNEQFF.